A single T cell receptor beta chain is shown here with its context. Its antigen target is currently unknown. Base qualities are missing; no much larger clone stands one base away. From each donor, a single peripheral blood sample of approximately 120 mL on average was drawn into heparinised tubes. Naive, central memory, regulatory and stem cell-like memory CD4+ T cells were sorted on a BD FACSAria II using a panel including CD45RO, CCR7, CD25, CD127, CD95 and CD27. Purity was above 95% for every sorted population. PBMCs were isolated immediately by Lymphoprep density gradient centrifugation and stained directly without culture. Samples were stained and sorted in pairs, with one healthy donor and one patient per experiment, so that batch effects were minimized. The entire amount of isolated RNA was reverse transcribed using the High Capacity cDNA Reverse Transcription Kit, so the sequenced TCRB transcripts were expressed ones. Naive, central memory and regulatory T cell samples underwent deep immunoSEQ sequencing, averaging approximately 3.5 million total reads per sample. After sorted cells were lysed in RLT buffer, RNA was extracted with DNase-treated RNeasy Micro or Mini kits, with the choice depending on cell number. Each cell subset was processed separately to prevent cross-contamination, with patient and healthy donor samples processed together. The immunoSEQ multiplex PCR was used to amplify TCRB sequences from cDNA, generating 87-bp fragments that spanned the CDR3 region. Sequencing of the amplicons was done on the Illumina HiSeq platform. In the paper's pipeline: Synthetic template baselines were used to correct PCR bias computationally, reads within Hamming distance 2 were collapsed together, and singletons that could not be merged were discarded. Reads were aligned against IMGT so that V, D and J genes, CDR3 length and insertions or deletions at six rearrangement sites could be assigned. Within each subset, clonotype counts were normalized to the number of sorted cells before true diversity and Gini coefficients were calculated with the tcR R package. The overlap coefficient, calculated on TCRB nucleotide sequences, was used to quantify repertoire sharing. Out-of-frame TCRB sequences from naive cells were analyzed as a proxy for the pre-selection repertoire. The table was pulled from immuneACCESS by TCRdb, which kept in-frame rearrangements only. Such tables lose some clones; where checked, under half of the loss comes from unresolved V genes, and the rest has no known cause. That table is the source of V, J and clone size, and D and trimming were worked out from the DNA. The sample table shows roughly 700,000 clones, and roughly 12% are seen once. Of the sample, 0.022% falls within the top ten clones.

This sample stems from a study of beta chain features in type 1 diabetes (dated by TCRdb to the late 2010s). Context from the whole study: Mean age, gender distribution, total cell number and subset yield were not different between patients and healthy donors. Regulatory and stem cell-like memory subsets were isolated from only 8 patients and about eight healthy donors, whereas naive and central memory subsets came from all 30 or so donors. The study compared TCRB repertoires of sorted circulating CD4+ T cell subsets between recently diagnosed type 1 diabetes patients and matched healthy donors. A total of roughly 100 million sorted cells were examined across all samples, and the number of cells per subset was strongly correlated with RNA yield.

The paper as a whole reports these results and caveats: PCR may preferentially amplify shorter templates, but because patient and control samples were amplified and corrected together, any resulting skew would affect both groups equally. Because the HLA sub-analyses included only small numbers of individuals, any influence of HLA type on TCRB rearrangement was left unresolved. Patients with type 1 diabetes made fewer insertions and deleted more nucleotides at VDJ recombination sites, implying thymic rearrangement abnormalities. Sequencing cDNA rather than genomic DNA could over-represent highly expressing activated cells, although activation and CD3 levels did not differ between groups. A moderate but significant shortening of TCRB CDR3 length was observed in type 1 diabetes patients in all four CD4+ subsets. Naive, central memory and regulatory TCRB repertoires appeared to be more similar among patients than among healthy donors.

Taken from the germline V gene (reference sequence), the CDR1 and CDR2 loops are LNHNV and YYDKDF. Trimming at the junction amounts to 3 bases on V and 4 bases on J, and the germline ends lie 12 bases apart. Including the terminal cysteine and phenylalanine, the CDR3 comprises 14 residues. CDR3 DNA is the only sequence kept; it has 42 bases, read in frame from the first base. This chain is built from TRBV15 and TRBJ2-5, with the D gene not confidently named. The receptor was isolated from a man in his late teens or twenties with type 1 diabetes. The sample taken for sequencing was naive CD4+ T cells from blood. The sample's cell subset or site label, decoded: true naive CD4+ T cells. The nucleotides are TGTGCCACCAGCAGGCTAGGCAGAGGAGAGACCCAGTACTTC. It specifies CATSRLGRGETQYF.